This TCR beta chain originates from a study of blood T cell repertoires in COVID-19. There are 15 residues in the CDR3. Trimming removed 0 bases at V and 4 bases at J, with 9 bases between. Germline V lookup: CDR1 MGHRA, CDR2 YSYEKL. Profiling relied on immunoSEQ multiplex PCR, and the TCRdb table lists in-frame clones only, not all of them. This sample has about 41,000 clones, with 70% to 90% found just once. The chain couples TRBV4-1 to TRBJ1-4; D uncertain. The clonotype was recovered from a man aged 55 to 70 with acute or convalescent COVID-19. The sample consisted of peripheral blood. The CDR3 spells CASSQDGQINEKLFF. The CDR3 DNA reads as TGCGCCAGCAGCCAAGATGGGCAGATTAATGAAAAACTGTTTTTT.